What follows are 19 T cell receptor beta chains derived from one specimen sequenced in a study of blood T cell repertoires in COVID-19. TCRdb keeps only in-frame clones here, not all; method: immunoSEQ multiplex PCR. The table records 180,000 or so clones, roughly 86% of them present only once. Sequences were obtained from peripheral blood. These receptors were collected from a young man with acute or convalescent COVID-19.

The genes are TRBV2 and TRBJ2-7; 7 bases fit TRBD2. The V gene's germline CDR1 is SNHLY and CDR2 FYNNEI. This CDR3 is built from 14 residues. J lost 2 bases, V lost 4 bases, and 5 bases had no gene match. CDR3 sequence: CASSVGRGTYEQYF. CDR3 in DNA: TGTGCCAGCAGTGTGGGGAGGGGAACCTACGAGCAGTACTTC.

This clone was seen just once. The genes are TRBV19 and TRBJ1-3, with 7 bases fitting TRBD1. Per the germline V gene, CDR1 is LNHDA and CDR2 is SQIVND (reference sequence). V was pared by 3 bases and J by 0 bases, with 11 bases of the junction left unmatched. This CDR3 contains 18 residues. CDR3 DNA sequence: TGTGCCAGTAGTATGTCGGCAGGGGGTATCAGCTCTGGAAACACCATATATTTT. The encoded protein is CASSMSAGGISSGNTIYF.

J is TRBJ1-1 and V is TRBV7-9; no definite D call. The CDR3 is made up of 14 amino acids. Germline CDR1 reads SEHNR; CDR2 reads FQNEAQ (reference sequence). V dropped 3 bases and J dropped 3 bases, with 11 bases sitting between them. CDR3 loop: CASSFDGGYTEAFF. CDR3 DNA: TGTGCCAGCAGCTTCGATGGAGGGTACACTGAAGCTTTCTTT.

The rearrangement links TRBV29-1 to TRBJ2-7; D might be TRBD2 (6 bases). Germline-derived CDR1 and CDR2 are SQVTM and ANQGSEA. Between the trimmed V and J ends, which lost 7 bases and 6 bases, there was a span of 16 bases. The length of the CDR3 is 12 residues. CDR3 loop: CSAKGGSGEQYF. Here the CDR3 DNA reads TGCAGCGCTAAGGGAGGCTCTGGCGAGCAGTACTTC.

The genes are TRBV29-1 and TRBJ1-4, with 7 bases that match TRBD1. The junction had 4 bases not matched to a gene; V was cut back by 7 bases and J by 5 bases. CDR1 is SQVTM and CDR2 is ANQGSEA in the germline V gene. The CDR3 spans 12 residues. The CDR3 here is CSGLTGNEKLFF. CDR3 nucleotide sequence: TGCAGCGGTCTGACAGGGAATGAAAAACTGTTTTTT.

This clone was seen just once. The gene calls are TRBV2 and TRBJ1-2; D remains unclear. The CDR3 is 14 residues long. V lost 8 bases, J lost 3 bases, and 16 bases lay in between. Per the germline V gene, CDR1 is SNHLY and CDR2 is FYNNEI. CDR3 DNA: TGTGCCAGCTCCGGGAAGGACGGTTACTATGGCTACACCTTC. It yields the protein CASSGKDGYYGYTF.

On this clone itself: The same CDR3 can be traced to other DNA sequences in this sample. The chain joins TRBV5-1 to TRBJ1-5; TRBD1 is a possible D gene (5 bases). V lost 4 bases and J 0 bases, leaving 11 bases between the germline ends. CDR3 length equals 15 residues. Germline V gene lookup returns CDR1 SGHRS and CDR2 YFSETQ. This CDR3 is CASSLSGDSNQPQHF. The DNA of the CDR3 is TGCGCCAGCAGCCTGTCGGGGGATAGCAATCAGCCCCAGCATTTT.

V and J are TRBV12-3 or TRBV12-4 and TRBJ1-3; D is uncertain. This CDR3 has 11 amino acids. Trimming pared 6 bases from V and 7 bases from J, leaving 7 bases between. The CDR3 DNA reads as TGTGCCAGCAGGAGCCCCAACACCATATATTTT. This translates into CASRSPNTIYF.

The rearrangement joins TRBV10-3 to TRBJ2-5, with a weak D call TRBD2 (7 bases). The CDR3 is 14 residues long. The ends were cut back, 3 bases at V and 3 bases at J, with 11 bases in the middle. Per germline, CDR1 ENHRY and CDR2 SYGVKD. The DNA for the CDR3 is TGTGCCATCAGTGATGGGGGGGCCAAAGAGACCCAGTACTTC. It specifies CAISDGGAKETQYF.

This clone occurred once. The gene calls are TRBV7-8 and TRBJ1-6; 7 bases agree with TRBD1. This CDR3 spans 13 amino acids. Germline assignment: CDR1 SGHVS and CDR2 FQNEAQ. With V trimmed by 5 bases and J by 11 bases, 6 bases remained unmatched. Written as DNA, the CDR3 is TGTGCCAGCAGCCGACAGGGAGGGACACCCCTCCACTTT. Amino acid sequence: CASSRQGGTPLHF.

This chain connects TRBV7-9 to TRBJ2-5, with D possibly TRBD2 on 5 matching bases. Trimming left V 1 base short and J 2 bases short, with 14 bases between. Germline V gene data show CDR1 as SEHNR and CDR2 as FQNEAQ (reference sequence). This CDR3 is 16 amino acids long. The CDR3 region is CASSLGFWGEQETQYF. The CDR3 DNA sequence: TGTGCCAGCAGCTTAGGTTTCTGGGGAGAACAAGAGACCCAGTACTTC. The full variable domain, with the rest looked up from reference TRBV7-9 and TRBJ2-5, is DTGVSQNPRHKITKRGQNVTFRCDPISEHNRLYWYRQTLGQGPEFLTYFQNEAQLEKSRLLSDRFSAERPKGSFSTLEIQRTEQGDSAMYLCASSLGFWGEQETQYFGPGTRLLVL.

The rearrangement joins TRBV12-3 or TRBV12-4 to TRBJ2-1, with D hard to call. The germline V and J ends were trimmed by 5 bases and 9 bases, with 14 bases remaining between them. CDR3 length equals 13 residues. The CDR3 bases are TGTGCCAGCAGTCTACCTTCGGAGAGTGAGCAGTTCTTC. Its translation is CASSLPSESEQFF.

The chain is built from TRBV4-2 and TRBJ2-5; no definite D call. The CDR3 covers 13 residues. Trimming took 2 bases from V and 5 from J, leaving 9 bases between them. Germline values: CDR1 LGHNA, CDR2 YNFKEQ. Here the CDR3 reads CASSQPPGETQYF. CDR3 nucleotides: TGTGCCAGCAGCCAACCTCCAGGCGAGACCCAGTACTTC.

The rearrangement links TRBV3-1 (or the pseudogene TRBV3-2) to TRBJ2-3; 8 nucleotides agree with TRBD2. The V gene end was trimmed by 4 bases and the J gene end by 2 bases; junction bases not matched to a gene: 8. CDR1 is LGHDT and CDR2 is YNNKEL in the germline V gene (reference sequence). This CDR3 comprises 16 residues. The CDR3 loop is CASSPSGGELTDTQYF. CDR3 bases: TGTGCCAGCAGCCCGAGCGGGGGAGAGCTCACAGATACGCAGTATTTT.

This clone was detected a few times. The rearrangement links TRBV12-5 to TRBJ1-5, with 7 bases that match TRBD1. The junction had 7 bases not matched to a gene; V was cut back by 1 base and J by 4 bases. The CDR3 contains 16 residues. The germline V gene has CDR1 LGHNT and CDR2 FRNRAP. The CDR3 bases are TGTGCTAGTGGTTTGGCCCTCGGGACAGTAAATCAGCCCCAGCATTTT. The encoded protein is CASGLALGTVNQPQHF.

V gene TRBV19 combines with J gene TRBJ1-1; maybe TRBD1 (5 bases). V was clipped by 1 base and J by 0 bases, with 6 bases between them. The CDR3 length is 14 residues. Per the germline V gene, CDR1 is LNHDA and CDR2 is SQIVND (reference sequence). The CDR3 DNA reads as TGTGCCAGTAGTATAGGACAGATGAACACTGAAGCTTTCTTT. Encoded protein: CASSIGQMNTEAFF.

This clone was observed a single time. This sequence joins TRBV7-8 and TRBJ2-1; D not resolved. This CDR3 has 14 amino acids. Trimming removed 5 bases from V and 2 bases from J, with 10 bases in between. Looked up from germline, CDR1 is SGHVS and CDR2 is FQNEAQ. As DNA, the CDR3 is TGTGCCAGCAGCCCCCGTGGGCCCTACAATGAGCAGTTCTTC. Protein product: CASSPRGPYNEQFF.

The chain employs TRBV24-1 and TRBJ1-5; possibly TRBD1 for D (6 bases). The CDR3 sequence is 16 residues long. The germline V gene encodes CDR1 KGHDR and CDR2 SFDVKD. Trimming shortened V by 2 bases and J by 4 bases, and 14 bases separated the two germline ends. The CDR3 coding sequence is TGTGCCACCAGTGATTCGGGGGGGCCCGATAATCAGCCCCAGCATTTT. It encodes CATSDSGGPDNQPQHF.

The chain uses TRBV18 and TRBJ1-6, with D possibly matching TRBD1 (5 bases). The CDR3 spans 16 residues. V gave up 3 bases and J gave up 9 bases, with 18 bases separating them. Per germline, CDR1 KGHSH and CDR2 LQKENI. CDR3 sequence: CASSPRGGAGGSPLHF. CDR3 bases: TGTGCCAGCTCACCGCGCGGGGGAGCCGGTGGTTCACCCCTCCACTTT.